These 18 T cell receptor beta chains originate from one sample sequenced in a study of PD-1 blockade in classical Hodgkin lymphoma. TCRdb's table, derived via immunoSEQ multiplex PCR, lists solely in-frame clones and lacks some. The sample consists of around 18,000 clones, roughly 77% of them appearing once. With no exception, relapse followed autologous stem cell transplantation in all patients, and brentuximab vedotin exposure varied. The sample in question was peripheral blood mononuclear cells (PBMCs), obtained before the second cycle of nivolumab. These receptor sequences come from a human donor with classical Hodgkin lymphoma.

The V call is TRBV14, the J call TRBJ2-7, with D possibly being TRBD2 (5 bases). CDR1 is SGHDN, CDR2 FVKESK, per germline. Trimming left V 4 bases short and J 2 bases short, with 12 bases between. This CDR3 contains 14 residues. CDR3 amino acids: CASSPGRLPYEQYF. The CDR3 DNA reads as TGTGCCAGCAGCCCTGGGAGACTACCCTACGAGCAGTACTTC.

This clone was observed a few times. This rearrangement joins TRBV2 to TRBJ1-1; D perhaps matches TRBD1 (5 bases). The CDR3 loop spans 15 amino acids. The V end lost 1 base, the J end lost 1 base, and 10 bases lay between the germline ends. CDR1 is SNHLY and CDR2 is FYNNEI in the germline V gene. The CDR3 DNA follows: TGTGCCAGCAGTGAAGGGGGGACGACGAACACTGAAGCTTTCTTT. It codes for CASSEGGTTNTEAFF.

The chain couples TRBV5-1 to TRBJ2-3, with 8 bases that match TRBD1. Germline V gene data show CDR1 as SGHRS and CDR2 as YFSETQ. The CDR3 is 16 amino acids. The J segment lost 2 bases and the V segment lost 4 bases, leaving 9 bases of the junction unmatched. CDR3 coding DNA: TGCGCCAGCAGCCGGACTTTGGGACAGGACACAGATACGCAGTATTTT. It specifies CASSRTLGQDTDTQYF.

The CDR3 sequence: CASSLAEVSSNEKLFF. The CDR3 bases are TGCGCCAGCAGCTTGGCGGAGGTTTCCTCTAATGAAAAACTGTTTTTT. The chain has TRBV5-1 and TRBJ1-4; D is ambiguous. The CDR3 consists of 16 residues. Trimming cost V 0 bases and J 3 bases, with 12 bases left between them. Germline V lookup: CDR1 SGHRS, CDR2 YFSETQ.

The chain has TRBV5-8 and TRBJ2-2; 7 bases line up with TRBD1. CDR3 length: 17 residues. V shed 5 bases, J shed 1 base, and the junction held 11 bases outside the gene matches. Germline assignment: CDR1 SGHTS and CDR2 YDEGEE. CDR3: CASRTRTGLGNTGELFF. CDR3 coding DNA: TGTGCCAGCAGAACCAGGACAGGCTTAGGGAACACCGGGGAGCTGTTTTTT.

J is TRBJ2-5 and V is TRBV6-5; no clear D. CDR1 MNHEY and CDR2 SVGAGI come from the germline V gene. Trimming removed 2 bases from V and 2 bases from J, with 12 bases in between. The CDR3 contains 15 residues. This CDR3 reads CASSYPRTTQETQYF. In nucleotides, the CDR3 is TGTGCCAGCAGTTACCCCCGCACCACGCAAGAGACCCAGTACTTC.

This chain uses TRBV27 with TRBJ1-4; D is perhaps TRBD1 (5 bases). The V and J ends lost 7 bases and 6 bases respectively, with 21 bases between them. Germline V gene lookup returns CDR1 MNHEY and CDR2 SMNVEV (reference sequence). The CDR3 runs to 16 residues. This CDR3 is CASKITSVMGDEKLFF. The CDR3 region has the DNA TGTGCCAGCAAAATCACCTCGGTCATGGGGGATGAAAAACTGTTTTTT.

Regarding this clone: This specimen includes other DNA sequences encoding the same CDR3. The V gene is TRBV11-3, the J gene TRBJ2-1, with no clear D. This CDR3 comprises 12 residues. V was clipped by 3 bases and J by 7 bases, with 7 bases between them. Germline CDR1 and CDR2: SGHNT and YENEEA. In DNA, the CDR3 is TGTGCCAGCAGCTTGGGTCGAAATGAGCAGTTCTTC. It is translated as CASSLGRNEQFF.

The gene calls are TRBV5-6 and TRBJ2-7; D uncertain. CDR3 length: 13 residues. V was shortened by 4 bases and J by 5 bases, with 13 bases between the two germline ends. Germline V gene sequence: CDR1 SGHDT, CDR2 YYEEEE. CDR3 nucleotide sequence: TGTGCCAGCAGCCGGAAAAGCGTCGACGAGCAGTACTTC. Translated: CASSRKSVDEQYF.

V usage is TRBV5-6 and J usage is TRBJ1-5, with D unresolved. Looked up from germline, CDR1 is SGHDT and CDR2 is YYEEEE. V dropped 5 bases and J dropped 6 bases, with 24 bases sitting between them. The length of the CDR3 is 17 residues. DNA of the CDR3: TGTGCCAGCAGTCACTGGCGGACGCTGGGGATGATTCAGCCCCAGCATTTT. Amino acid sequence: CASSHWRTLGMIQPQHF.

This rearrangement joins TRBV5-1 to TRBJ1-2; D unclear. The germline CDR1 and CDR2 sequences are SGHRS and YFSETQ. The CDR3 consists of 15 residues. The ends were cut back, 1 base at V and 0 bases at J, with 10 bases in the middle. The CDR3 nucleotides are TGCGCCAGCAGCTTGACGGGCAGACCTAACTATGGCTACACCTTC. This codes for CASSLTGRPNYGYTF. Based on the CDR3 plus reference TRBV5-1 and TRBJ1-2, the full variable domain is KAGVTQTPRYLIKTRGQQVTLSCSPISGHRSVSWYQQTPGQGLQFLFEYFSETQRNKGNFPGRFSGRQFSNSRSEMNVSTLELGDSALYLCASSLTGRPNYGYTFGSGTRLTVV.

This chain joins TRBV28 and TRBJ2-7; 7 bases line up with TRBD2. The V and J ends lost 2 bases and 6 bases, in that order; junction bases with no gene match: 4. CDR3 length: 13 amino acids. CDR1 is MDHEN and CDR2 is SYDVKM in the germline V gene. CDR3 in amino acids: CASSLSGRGEQYF. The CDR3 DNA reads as TGTGCCAGCAGTTTAAGTGGGAGGGGCGAGCAGTACTTC.

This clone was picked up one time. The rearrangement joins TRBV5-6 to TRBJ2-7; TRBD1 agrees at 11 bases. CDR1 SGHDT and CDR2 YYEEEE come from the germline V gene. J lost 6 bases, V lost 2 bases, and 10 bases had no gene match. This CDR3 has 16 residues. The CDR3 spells CASSFGAGTGGFEQYF. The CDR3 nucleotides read TGTGCCAGCAGCTTTGGAGCCGGGACAGGGGGATTCGAGCAGTACTTC.

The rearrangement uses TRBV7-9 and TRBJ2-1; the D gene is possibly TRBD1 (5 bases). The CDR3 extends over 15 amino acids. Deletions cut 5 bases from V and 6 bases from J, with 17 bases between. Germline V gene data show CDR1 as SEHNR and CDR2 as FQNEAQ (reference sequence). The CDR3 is CASSPPEGARNEQFF. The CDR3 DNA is TGTGCCAGCAGCCCGCCCGAAGGGGCTCGCAATGAGCAGTTCTTC.

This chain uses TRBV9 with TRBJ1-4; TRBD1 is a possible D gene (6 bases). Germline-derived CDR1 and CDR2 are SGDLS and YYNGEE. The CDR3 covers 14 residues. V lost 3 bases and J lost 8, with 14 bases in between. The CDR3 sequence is CASSGPGHREKLFF. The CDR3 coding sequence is TGTGCCAGCAGCGGACCGGGACATCGCGAAAAACTGTTTTTT. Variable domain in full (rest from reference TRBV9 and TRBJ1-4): DSGVTQTPKHLITATGQRVTLRCSPRSGDLSVYWYQQSLDQGLQFLIQYYNGEERAKGNILERFSAQQFPDLHSELNLSSLELGDSALYFCASSGPGHREKLFFGSGTQLSVL.

This chain's CDR3 is CASSLEANNYGYTF. As DNA, the CDR3 is TGTGCCAGCAGTTTGGAGGCGAATAACTATGGCTACACCTTC. The genes are TRBV28 and TRBJ1-2; unclear D gene. Trimming cost V 3 bases and J 1 base, with 9 bases left between them. In germline, CDR1 is MDHEN, CDR2 SYDVKM. This CDR3 is built from 14 residues.

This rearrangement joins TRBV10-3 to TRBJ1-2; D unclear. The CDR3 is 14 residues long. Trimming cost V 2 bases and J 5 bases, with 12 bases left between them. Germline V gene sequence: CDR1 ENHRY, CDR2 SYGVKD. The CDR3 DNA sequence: TGTGCCATCAGTGAGGGCCAGAGGGTATATGGCTACACCTTC. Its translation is CAISEGQRVYGYTF.

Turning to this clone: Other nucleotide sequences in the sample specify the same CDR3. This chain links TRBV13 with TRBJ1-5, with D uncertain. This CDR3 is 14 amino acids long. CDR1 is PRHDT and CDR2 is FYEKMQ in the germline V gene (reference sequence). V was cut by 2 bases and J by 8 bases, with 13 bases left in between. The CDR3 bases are TGTGCCAGCAGCTTAAACCCAACTTCCGAGCCCCAGCATTTT. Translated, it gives CASSLNPTSEPQHF.